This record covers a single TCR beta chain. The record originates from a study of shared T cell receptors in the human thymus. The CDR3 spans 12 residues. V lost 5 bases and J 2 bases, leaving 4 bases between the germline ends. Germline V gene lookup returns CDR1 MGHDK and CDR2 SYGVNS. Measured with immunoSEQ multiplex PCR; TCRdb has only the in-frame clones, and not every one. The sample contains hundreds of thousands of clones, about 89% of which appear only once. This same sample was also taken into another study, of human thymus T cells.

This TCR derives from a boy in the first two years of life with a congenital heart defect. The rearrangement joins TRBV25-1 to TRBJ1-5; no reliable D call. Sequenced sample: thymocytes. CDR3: CASSSGNQPQHF. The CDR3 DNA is TGTGCCAGCAGTTCAGGCAATCAGCCCCAGCATTTT.